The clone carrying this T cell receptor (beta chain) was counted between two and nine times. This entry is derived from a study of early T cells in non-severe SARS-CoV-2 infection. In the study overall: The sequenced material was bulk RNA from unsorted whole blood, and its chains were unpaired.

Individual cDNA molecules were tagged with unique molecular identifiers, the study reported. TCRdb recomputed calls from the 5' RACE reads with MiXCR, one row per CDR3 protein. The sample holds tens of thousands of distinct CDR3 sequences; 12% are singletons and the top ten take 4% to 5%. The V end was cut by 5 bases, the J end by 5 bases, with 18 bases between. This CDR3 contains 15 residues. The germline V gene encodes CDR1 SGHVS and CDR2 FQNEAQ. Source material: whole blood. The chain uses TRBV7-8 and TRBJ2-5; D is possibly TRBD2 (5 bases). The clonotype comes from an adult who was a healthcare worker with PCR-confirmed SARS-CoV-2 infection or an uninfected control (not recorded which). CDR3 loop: CASSPAGGHGETQYF. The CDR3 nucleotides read TGTGCCAGCAGCCCAGCCGGAGGTCACGGCGAGACCCAGTACTTC.